This TCR beta chain was identified in a study of shared clonotypes between healthy human individuals. Background on the study: Aged between 18 and 49, the donors were a couple of women and three men. Researchers assigned three CD4 naive, three CD4 memory, two CD8 naive and one CD8 memory plate to each donor.

The input for sorted-subset replicate PCRs was approximately 200 ng DNA, 25,000 to 35,000 T cell genomes. The method was immunoSEQ multiplex PCR; TCRdb's version includes in-frame clones alone and lacks a portion of them. The sample shows approximately 530,000 clones, approximately 95% of them seen only once. Memory CD4+ cells were the fraction left after CD45RA+ naive selection. This CDR3 has 14 amino acids. The junction had 5 bases not matched to a gene; V was cut back by 7 bases and J by 3 bases. Per the germline V gene, CDR1 is SGHTA and CDR2 is FQGNSA. The sequence came from a woman in her thirties in good health. This rearrangement joins TRBV7-2 to TRBJ2-7, with 11 bases that match TRBD1. Material: naive CD4+ T cells sorted from blood. Subset denoted: CD45RA+ positively selected. The CDR3 loop reads CASNGQGAVYEQYF. CDR3 DNA sequence: TGTGCCAGCAACGGACAGGGGGCAGTCTACGAGCAGTACTTC.